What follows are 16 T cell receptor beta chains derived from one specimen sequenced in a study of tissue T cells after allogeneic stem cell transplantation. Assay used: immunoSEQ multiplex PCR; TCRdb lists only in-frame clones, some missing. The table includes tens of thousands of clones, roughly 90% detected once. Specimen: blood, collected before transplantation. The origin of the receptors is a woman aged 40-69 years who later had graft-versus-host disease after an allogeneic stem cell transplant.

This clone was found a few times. CDR3 loop: CASSESGQGHTDTQYF. The CDR3 DNA reads as TGTGCCAGCAGTGAATCGGGACAGGGGCACACAGATACGCAGTATTTT. The genes are TRBV25-1 and TRBJ2-3, with 10 bases lining up with TRBD1. V gave up 1 base and J gave up 2 bases; unmatched junction bases: 3. This CDR3 has 16 residues. Germline-derived CDR1 and CDR2 are MGHDK and SYGVNS.

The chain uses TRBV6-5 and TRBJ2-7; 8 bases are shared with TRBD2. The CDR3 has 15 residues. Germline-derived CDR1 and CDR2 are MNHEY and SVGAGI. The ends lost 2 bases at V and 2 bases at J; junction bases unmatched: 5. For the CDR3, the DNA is TGTGCCAGCAGTTACGTACTAGCGGATACCTACGAGCAGTACTTC. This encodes CASSYVLADTYEQYF.

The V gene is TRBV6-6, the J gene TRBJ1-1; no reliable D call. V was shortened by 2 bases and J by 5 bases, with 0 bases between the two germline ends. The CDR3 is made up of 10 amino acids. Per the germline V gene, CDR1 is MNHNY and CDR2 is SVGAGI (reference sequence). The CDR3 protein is CASSYTEAFF. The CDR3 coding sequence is TGTGCCAGCAGTTACACTGAAGCTTTCTTT.

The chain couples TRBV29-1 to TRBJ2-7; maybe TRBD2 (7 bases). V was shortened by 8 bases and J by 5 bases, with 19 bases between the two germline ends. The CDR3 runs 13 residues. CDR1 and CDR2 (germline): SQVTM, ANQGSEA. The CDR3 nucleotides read TGCAGCCCCCGTAGGGGGGGATACGACGAGCAGTACTTC. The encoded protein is CSPRRGGYDEQYF.

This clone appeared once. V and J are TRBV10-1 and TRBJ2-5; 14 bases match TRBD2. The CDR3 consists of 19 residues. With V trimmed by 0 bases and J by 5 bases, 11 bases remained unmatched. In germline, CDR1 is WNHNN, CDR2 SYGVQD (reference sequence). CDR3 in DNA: TGCGCCAGCAGTGAGTCGAGGTTTTCCGGACTAGCGGGAGGCGAGACCCAGTACTTC. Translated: CASSESRFSGLAGGETQYF.

CDR3: CASRPGSGANVLTF. The CDR3 region has the DNA TGTGCCAGCCGCCCAGGTTCTGGGGCCAACGTCCTGACTTTC. This sequence joins TRBV6-5 and TRBJ2-6; D is unresolved. Trimming cost V 8 bases and J 1 base, with 9 bases left between them. The CDR3 contains 14 residues. Germline values: CDR1 MNHEY, CDR2 SVGAGI.

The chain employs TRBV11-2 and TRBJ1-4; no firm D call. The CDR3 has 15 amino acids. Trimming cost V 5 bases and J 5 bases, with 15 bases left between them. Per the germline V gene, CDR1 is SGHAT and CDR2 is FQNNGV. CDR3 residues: CASSPRTLRNEKLFF. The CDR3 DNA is TGTGCCAGCAGCCCCAGGACGTTAAGGAATGAAAAACTGTTTTTT.

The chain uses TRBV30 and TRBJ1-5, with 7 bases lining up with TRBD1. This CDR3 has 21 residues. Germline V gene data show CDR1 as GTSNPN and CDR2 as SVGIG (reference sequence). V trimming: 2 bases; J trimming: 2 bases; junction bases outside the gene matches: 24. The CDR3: CAWSLRMRVHRTGTGNQPQHF. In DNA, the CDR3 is TGTGCCTGGAGTCTACGAATGCGGGTGCATCGTACCGGGACAGGCAATCAGCCCCAGCATTTT.

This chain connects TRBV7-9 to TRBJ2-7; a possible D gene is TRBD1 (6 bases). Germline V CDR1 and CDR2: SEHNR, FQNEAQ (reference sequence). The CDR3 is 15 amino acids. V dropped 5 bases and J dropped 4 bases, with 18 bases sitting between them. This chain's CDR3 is CASSHSGTLKYEQYF. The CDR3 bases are TGTGCCAGCAGCCATTCCGGGACACTGAAATACGAGCAGTACTTC. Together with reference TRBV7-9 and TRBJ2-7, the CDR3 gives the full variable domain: DTGVSQNPRHKITKRGQNVTFRCDPISEHNRLYWYRQTLGQGPEFLTYFQNEAQLEKSRLLSDRFSAERPKGSFSTLEIQRTEQGDSAMYLCASSHSGTLKYEQYFGPGTRLTVT.

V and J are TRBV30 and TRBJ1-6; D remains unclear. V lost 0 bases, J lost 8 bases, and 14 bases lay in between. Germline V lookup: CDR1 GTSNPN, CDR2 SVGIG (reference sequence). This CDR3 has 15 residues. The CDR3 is CAWSVRGIDHSPLHF. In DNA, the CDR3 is TGTGCCTGGAGTGTACGTGGGATCGATCATTCACCCCTCCACTTT. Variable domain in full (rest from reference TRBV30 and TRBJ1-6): SQTIHQWPATLVQPVGSPLSLECTVEGTSNPNLYWYRQAAGRGLQLLFYSVGIGQISSEVPQNLSASRPQDRQFILSSKKLLLSDSGFYLCAWSVRGIDHSPLHFGNGTRLTVT.

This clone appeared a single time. For the CDR3, the DNA is TGTGCCAGCAGCTTATACAGGGCTGGCACTGAAGCTTTCTTT. This gives the protein CASSLYRAGTEAFF. The chain combines TRBV5-6 with TRBJ1-1; maybe TRBD1 (6 bases). Trimming cost V 2 bases and J 4 bases, with 12 bases left between them. Germline CDR1 and CDR2: SGHDT and YYEEEE. The CDR3 sequence is 14 residues long.

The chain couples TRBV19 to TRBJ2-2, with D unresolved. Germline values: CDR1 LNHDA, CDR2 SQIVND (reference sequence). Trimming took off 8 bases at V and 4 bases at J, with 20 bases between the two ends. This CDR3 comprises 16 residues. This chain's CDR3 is CASQGPIDRVTGELFF. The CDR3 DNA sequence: TGTGCCAGTCAAGGGCCGATCGACCGCGTCACCGGGGAGCTGTTTTTT.

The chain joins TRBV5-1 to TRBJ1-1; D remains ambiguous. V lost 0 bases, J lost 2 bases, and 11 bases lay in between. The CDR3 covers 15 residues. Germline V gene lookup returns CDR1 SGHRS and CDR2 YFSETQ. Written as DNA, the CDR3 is TGCGCCAGCAGCTTGGAGGGATTTAGTAACACTGAAGCTTTCTTT. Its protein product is CASSLEGFSNTEAFF.

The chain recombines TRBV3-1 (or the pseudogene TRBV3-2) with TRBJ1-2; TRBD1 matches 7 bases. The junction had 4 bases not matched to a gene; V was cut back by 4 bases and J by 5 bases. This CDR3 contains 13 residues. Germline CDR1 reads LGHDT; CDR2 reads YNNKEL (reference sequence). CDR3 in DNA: TGTGCCAGCAGCCGGGACAGCTTGTATGGCTACACCTTC. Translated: CASSRDSLYGYTF.

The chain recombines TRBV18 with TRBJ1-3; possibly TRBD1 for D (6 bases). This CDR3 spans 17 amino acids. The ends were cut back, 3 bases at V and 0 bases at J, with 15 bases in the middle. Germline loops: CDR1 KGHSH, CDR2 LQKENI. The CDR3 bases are TGTGCCAGCTCACCCCGAGGGGGAAAGGCCTCTGGAAACACCATATATTTT. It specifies CASSPRGGKASGNTIYF. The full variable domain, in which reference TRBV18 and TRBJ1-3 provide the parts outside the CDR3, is NAGVMQNPRHLVRRRGQEARLRCSPMKGHSHVYWYRQLPEEGLKFMVYLQKENIIDESGMPKERFSAEFPKEGPSILRIQQVVRGDSAAYFCASSPRGGKASGNTIYFGEGSWLTVV.

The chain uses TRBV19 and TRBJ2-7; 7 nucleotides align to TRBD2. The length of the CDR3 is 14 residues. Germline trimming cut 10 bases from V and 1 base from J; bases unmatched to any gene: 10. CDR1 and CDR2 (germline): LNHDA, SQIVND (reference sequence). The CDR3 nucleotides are TGTGCCAAACCTGGCGGGAGCCAGTCCTACGAGCAGTACTTC. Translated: CAKPGGSQSYEQYF.